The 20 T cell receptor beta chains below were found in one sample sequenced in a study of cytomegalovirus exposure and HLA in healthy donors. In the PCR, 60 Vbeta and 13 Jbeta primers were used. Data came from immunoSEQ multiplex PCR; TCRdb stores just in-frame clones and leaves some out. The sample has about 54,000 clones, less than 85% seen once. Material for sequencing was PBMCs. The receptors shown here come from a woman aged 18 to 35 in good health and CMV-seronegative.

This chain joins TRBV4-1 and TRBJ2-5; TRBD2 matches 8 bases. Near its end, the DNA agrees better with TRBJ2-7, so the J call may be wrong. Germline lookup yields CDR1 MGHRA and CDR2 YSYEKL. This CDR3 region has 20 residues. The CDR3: CASSQDPGTGRLATSYEQYF. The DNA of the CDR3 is TGCGCCAGCAGCCAAGATCCAGGAACAGGGAGACTAGCGACCTCCTACGAGCAGTACTTC.

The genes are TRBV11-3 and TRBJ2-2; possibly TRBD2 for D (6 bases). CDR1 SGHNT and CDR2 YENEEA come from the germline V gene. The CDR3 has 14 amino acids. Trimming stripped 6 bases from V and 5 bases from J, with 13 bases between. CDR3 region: CASSPRGGTGELFF. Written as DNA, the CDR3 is TGTGCCAGCAGTCCCCGTGGAGGGACCGGGGAGCTGTTTTTT.

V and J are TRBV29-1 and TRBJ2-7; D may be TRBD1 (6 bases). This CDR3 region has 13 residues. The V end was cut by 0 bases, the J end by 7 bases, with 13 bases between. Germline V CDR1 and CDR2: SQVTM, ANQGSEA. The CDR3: CSVEDQRGFEQYF. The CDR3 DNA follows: TGCAGCGTTGAAGATCAGAGGGGGTTTGAGCAGTACTTC.

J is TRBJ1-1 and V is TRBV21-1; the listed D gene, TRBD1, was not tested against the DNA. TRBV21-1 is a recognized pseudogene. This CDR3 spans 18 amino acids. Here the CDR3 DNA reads TGTGCCAGCAGCAAAGACCCCGGGCAGGGGGCGTCTAACACTGAAGCTTTCTTT. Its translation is CASSKDPGQGASNTEAFF.

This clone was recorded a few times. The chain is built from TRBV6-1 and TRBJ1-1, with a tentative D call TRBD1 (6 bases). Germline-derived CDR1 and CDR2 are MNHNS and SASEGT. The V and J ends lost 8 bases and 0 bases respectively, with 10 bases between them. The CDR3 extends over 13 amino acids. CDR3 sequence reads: CASLGQMNTEAFF. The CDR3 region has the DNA TGTGCCAGCCTAGGACAGATGAACACTGAAGCTTTCTTT.

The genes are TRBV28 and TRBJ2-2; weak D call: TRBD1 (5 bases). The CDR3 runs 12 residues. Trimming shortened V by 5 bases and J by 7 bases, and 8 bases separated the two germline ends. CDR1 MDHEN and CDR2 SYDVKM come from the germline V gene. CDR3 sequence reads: CASSTTVGELFF. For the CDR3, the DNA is TGTGCCAGCAGTACGACAGTCGGGGAGCTGTTTTTT.

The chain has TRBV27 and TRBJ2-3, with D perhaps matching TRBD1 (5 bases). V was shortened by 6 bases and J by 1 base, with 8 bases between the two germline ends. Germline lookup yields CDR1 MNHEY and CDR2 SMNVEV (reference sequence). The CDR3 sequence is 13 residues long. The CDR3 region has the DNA TGTGCCAGCAGCCTGGGGCGCACAGATACGCAGTATTTT. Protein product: CASSLGRTDTQYF.

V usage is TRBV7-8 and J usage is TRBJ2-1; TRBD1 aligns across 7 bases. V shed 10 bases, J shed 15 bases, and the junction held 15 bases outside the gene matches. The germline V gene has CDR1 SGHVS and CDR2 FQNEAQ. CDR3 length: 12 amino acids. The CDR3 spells CATSLVRDRSFF. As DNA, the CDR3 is TGTGCCACCTCACTTGTTAGGGACAGATCGTTCTTC.

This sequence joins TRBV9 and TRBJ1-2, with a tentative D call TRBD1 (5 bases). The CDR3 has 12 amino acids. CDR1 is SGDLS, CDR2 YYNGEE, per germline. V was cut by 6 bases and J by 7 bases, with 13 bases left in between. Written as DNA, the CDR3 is TGTGCCAGCATGAGGGACGGGGGTGGCTACACCTTC. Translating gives CASMRDGGGYTF.

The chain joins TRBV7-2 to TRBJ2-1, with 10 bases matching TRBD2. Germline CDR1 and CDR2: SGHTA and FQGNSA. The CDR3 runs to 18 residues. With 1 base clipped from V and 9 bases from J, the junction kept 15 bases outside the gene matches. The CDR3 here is CASSLESLAGEKWSEQFF. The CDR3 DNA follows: TGTGCCAGCAGCTTAGAATCGCTAGCGGGAGAAAAGTGGAGTGAGCAGTTCTTC.

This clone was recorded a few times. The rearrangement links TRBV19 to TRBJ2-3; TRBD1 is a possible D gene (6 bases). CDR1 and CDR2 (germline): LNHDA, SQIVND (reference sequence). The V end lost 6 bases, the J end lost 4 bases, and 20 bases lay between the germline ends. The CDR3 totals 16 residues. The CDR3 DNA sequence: TGTGCCAGTAGCCTATCTGGTCTAGCAGGGGCAGATACGCAGTATTTT. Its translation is CASSLSGLAGADTQYF.

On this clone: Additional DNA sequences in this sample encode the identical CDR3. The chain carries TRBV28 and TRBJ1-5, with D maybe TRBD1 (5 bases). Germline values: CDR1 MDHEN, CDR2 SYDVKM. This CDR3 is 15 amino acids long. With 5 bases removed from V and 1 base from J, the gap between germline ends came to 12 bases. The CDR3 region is CASSPRGESNQPQHF. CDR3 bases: TGTGCCAGCAGTCCGCGGGGGGAAAGCAATCAGCCCCAGCATTTT.

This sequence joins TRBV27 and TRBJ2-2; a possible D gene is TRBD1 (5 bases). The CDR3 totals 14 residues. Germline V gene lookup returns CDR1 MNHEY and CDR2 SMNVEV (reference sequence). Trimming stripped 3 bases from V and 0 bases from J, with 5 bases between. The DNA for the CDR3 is TGTGCCAGCAGTTTGACAGCGAACACCGGGGAGCTGTTTTTT. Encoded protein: CASSLTANTGELFF.

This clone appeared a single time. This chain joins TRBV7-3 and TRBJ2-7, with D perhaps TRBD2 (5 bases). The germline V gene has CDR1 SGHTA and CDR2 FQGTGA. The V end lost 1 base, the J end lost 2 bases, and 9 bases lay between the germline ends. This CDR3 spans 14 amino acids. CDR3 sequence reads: CASSLKVGAYEQYF. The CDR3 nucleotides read TGTGCCAGCAGCTTAAAGGTGGGAGCCTACGAGCAGTACTTC.

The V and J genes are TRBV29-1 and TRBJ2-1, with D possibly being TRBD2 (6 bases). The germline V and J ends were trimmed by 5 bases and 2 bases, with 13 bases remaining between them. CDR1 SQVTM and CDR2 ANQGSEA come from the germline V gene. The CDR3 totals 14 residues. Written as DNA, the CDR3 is TGCAGCGTTCAAAGGGAGGCCCCCTACAATGAGCAGTTCTTC. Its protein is CSVQREAPYNEQFF.

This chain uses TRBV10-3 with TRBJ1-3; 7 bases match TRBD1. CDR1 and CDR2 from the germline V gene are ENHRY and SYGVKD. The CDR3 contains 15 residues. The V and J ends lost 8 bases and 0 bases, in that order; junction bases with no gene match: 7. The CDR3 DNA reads TGTGCCATCGACAGGGAAGGGGGCTCTGGAAACACCATATATTTT. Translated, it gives CAIDREGGSGNTIYF.

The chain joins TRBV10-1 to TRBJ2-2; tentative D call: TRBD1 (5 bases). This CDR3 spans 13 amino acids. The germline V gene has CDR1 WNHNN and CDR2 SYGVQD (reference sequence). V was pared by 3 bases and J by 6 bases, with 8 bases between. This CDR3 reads CASSEIRAGELFF. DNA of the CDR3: TGCGCCAGCAGTGAAATCAGGGCCGGGGAGCTGTTTTTT.

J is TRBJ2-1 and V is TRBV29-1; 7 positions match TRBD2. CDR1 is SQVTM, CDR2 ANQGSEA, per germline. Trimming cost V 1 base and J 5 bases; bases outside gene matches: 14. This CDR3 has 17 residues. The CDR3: CSVEVGVLGTINNEQFF. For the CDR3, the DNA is TGCAGCGTTGAAGTGGGGGTGCTCGGGACTATCAACAATGAGCAGTTCTTC.

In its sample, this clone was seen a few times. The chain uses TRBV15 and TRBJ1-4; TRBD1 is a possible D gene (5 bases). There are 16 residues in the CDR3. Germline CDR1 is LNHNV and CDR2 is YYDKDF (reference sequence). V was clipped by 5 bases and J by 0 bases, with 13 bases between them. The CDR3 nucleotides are TGTGCCACCAGCGCCCGGACACGAGCAACTAATGAAAAACTGTTTTTT. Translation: CATSARTRATNEKLFF.

CDR3 DNA: TGTGCCAGCAGTTTATTACTAGCGGGCCATGAGCAGTTCTTC. It encodes CASSLLLAGHEQFF. The genes are TRBV28 and TRBJ2-1; 9 bases match TRBD2. The ends lost 1 base at V and 8 bases at J; junction bases unmatched: 3. Germline V gives CDR1 MDHEN, CDR2 SYDVKM. CDR3 length: 14 amino acids.